This passage covers 7 T cell receptor beta chains from one sample sequenced in a study of blood T cell repertoires in COVID-19. TCRdb keeps only in-frame clones here, not all; method: immunoSEQ multiplex PCR. The sample comprises about 270,000 clones, just under 90% of which are singletons, and 1.9% rests with the top ten. Sequencing used PBMCs or T cells enriched from blood (not recorded which). The receptors come from a woman aged 55-70 years who had recovered from COVID-19.

The V and J genes are TRBV3-1 (or the pseudogene TRBV3-2) and TRBJ2-7; D remains unclear. Germline CDR1 reads LGHDT; CDR2 reads YNNKEL (reference sequence). The V gene lost 0 bases and the J gene lost 0 bases, with 6 bases spanning the gap. CDR3 length: 14 residues. The CDR3 nucleotides read TGTGCCAGCAGCCAAGATATTCTCTCCTACGAGCAGTACTTC. Protein: CASSQDILSYEQYF.

The CDR3 spells CASSLRGMDEKLFF. The CDR3 bases are TGTGCCAGCAGCTTGCGGGGAATGGATGAAAAACTGTTTTTT. The rearrangement joins TRBV5-4 to TRBJ1-4; D is unclear. Trimming cost V 1 base and J 6 bases, with 10 bases left between them. The CDR3 covers 14 residues. The V gene's germline CDR1 is SGHNT and CDR2 YYREEE (reference sequence).

The J gene is TRBJ2-7, the V gene TRBV3-1 (or the pseudogene TRBV3-2); TRBD2 is a possible D gene (6 bases). The V end lost 4 bases, the J end lost 4 bases, and 14 bases lay between the germline ends. This CDR3 has 14 amino acids. Germline CDR1 and CDR2: LGHDT and YNNKEL (reference sequence). CDR3: CASSPGDRHYEQYF. CDR3 in DNA: TGTGCCAGCAGCCCGGGGGACCGACATTACGAGCAGTACTTC.

The chain joins TRBV4-1 to TRBJ1-2; no clear D gene. Trimming took 3 bases from V and 1 from J, leaving 9 bases between them. Germline CDR1 is MGHRA and CDR2 is YSYEKL. The CDR3 extends over 14 amino acids. CDR3 amino acids: CASSHYGLNYGYTF. The CDR3 DNA follows: TGCGCCAGCAGCCATTATGGCCTTAACTATGGCTACACCTTC.

The V gene is TRBV7-9, the J gene TRBJ1-5, with D perhaps matching TRBD1 (6 bases). The germline CDR1 and CDR2 sequences are SEHNR and FQNEAQ (reference sequence). CDR3 length equals 14 residues. V dropped 5 bases and J dropped 3 bases, with 11 bases sitting between them. The CDR3 nucleotides are TGTGCCAGCAGCCTAGGACAGCACAATCAGCCCCAGCATTTT. Translating gives CASSLGQHNQPQHF.

The chain links TRBV6-1 to TRBJ2-7; perhaps TRBD1 as D (6 bases). This CDR3 region has 16 residues. Germline V gene lookup returns CDR1 MNHNS and CDR2 SASEGT. V lost 2 bases and J 8 bases, leaving 22 bases between the germline ends. The CDR3 loop reads CASSESNRDKRRKQYF. The CDR3 DNA is TGTGCCAGCAGTGAATCGAACCGGGACAAGAGAAGGAAGCAGTACTTC.

The CDR3 DNA reads as TGCGCCAGCAGCTCACTAACTAGCACAGATACGCAGTATTTT. It codes for CASSSLTSTDTQYF. J is TRBJ2-3 and V is TRBV5-1; D is unclear. The germline V gene encodes CDR1 SGHRS and CDR2 YFSETQ. Trimming stripped 3 bases from V and 0 bases from J, with 8 bases between. The CDR3 is 14 amino acids.